The rows below give T cell receptor beta chains drawn from one sample of a study of blood T cells in healthy people across ages. TCRdb re-called the 5' RACE reads with MiXCR, one entry per CDR3 protein. The profile shows over 700,000 distinct CDR3 sequences, around 25% of them singletons. This sample was also put to use in a study of T cells of mothers and their children.

Material: blood. The receptors come from a boy aged 10-17 years in good health. Both conserved end residues are part of each CDR3. Fields, in order: CDR3 length, D gene, V gene, J gene, clone size, CDR3 DNA, CDR3 protein. D genes are given only for firm matches. Only part of the rows carry a size: once, few, many, or a class if the clone is expanded.

16,TRBD2,TRBV27,TRBJ2-5,-,TGTGCCAGCAGTAAGCTACTAGCGGGAGGACAAGAGACCCAGTACTTC,CASSKLLAGGQETQYF
14,-,TRBV12-3/TRBV12-4,TRBJ2-1,-,TGTGCCAGCAGTTCGCACCCACAGGGAAATGAGCAGTTCTTC,CASSSHPQGNEQFF
17,TRBD2,TRBV5-1,TRBJ2-2,-,TGCGCCAGCCACGGACTAGCGGGGAACAAACCCACCGGGGAGCTGTTTTTT,CASHGLAGNKPTGELFF
15,TRBD2,TRBV10-2,TRBJ2-1,-,TGCGCCAGCAGTGGGGACGGTGCTAGCGGGACTGAGCAGTTCTTC,CASSGDGASGTEQFF
14,-,TRBV28,TRBJ2-7,-,TGTGCCAGCAGTTTAAGAGGGTACCCCTACGAGCAGTACTTC,CASSLRGYPYEQYF
16,TRBD2,TRBV7-2,TRBJ2-7,-,TGTGCCAGCAGCCATCGGGGGACTACCCTTTCCTACGAGCAGTACTTC,CASSHRGTTLSYEQYF
13,TRBD2,TRBV27,TRBJ2-5,few,TGTGCCAGCTCCGGGGGGTTTCGTGAGACCCAGTACTTC,CASSGGFRETQYF
13,-,TRBV7-9,TRBJ1-2,many,TGTGCCAGCAGCTTAGGACTCAACTATGGCTACACCTTC,CASSLGLNYGYTF
15,TRBD1,TRBV7-2,TRBJ1-2,-,TGTGCCAGCAGCTCTGTGACAGGGGGTAACTATGGCTACACCTTC,CASSSVTGGNYGYTF
16,TRBD1,TRBV5-1,TRBJ1-2,-,TGCGCCAGCAGCTTTACGATAATGGACAGGGGAGGTGGCTACACCTTC,CASSFTIMDRGGGYTF
11,-,TRBV7-9,TRBJ1-2,-,TGTGCGGCGAGTGCCCTGGATGGCTACACCTTC,CAASALDGYTF
16,-,TRBV9,TRBJ1-2,-,TGTGCCAGCAGCGTAGATCTTATGGGCACTAACTATGGCTACACCTTC,CASSVDLMGTNYGYTF
15,TRBD1,TRBV5-1,TRBJ2-5,few,TGCGCCAGCAGCTTGGAAGCGAGGGGGCGAGAGACCCAGTACTTC,CASSLEARGRETQYF
15,-,TRBV12-3/TRBV12-4,TRBJ2-3,-,TGTGCCAGCAGCCCAGGGGCTAGCGGCTCAGATACGCAGTATTTT,CASSPGASGSDTQYF
16,-,TRBV3-1,TRBJ2-3,few,TGTGCCAGCAGCCAAGATCTTATGAGAGGAGCAGATACGCAGTATTTT,CASSQDLMRGADTQYF
14,TRBD1,TRBV7-2,TRBJ2-3,-,TGTGCCAGCAGTGGACAGGGTTCTTCAGATACGCAGTATTTT,CASSGQGSSDTQYF
16,TRBD2,TRBV6-6,TRBJ2-1,-,TGTGCCAGCAGTTACGACACTAGCGGATCCTACAATGAGCAGTTCTTC,CASSYDTSGSYNEQFF
13,-,TRBV29-1,TRBJ2-5,-,TGCAGCGTTGAAGGGGTCAGGGGAGAGACCCAGTACTTC,CSVEGVRGETQYF
17,TRBD2,TRBV5-1,TRBJ2-2,few,TGCGCCAGCAGTGGAACCGGGACTAGGGATGCTTCGGGGGAGCTGTTTTTT,CASSGTGTRDASGELFF
11,TRBD1,TRBV6-5,TRBJ1-2,-,TGTGCCAGCAGTCGACAGGGGTCTTTGACCTTC,CASSRQGSLTF
16,TRBD1,TRBV25-1,TRBJ2-5,once,TGTGCCATCTCCAAAGACAGGGGGCGAGATCAGGGGACCCAGTACTTC,CAISKDRGRDQGTQYF
15,-,TRBV6-2/TRBV6-3,TRBJ2-2,-,TGTGCCAGCAGTTACGGGGGAAGCGACACCGGGGAGCTGTTTTTT,CASSYGGSDTGELFF
14,-,TRBV5-4,TRBJ1-6,few,TGTGCCAGCTGCTTGGTCGGTTTGAATTCACCCCTCCACTTT,CASCLVGLNSPLHF
13,TRBD2,TRBV2,TRBJ2-7,few,TGTGCCAGCAAGCGGGGGTTGCCCTACGAGCAGTACTTC,CASKRGLPYEQYF
14,-,TRBV6-2/TRBV6-3,TRBJ2-7,-,TGTGCCAGCAGTTCCTTCGCAGCTTCCTACGAGCAGTACTTC,CASSSFAASYEQYF